This is a list of T cell receptor beta chains from one sample in a study of identical twins. TCRdb re-called the 5' RACE reads through MiXCR, storing one row per CDR3 protein. The profile shows some 500,000 distinct CDR3 sequences, 14% of them singletons. The same data also went into a second study, on yellow fever vaccine responses in identical twins.

Material for sequencing was CD4+ T cells sorted from blood. Source of these receptors: a woman aged 18 to 35 in good health. CDR3s include the opening cysteine and the closing phenylalanine or tryptophan. The D gene is left open where the match is weak. Not every row has a clone size; where given, it reads once, few, many or a size class.

length | J | size | V | D | DNA | CDR3
17 | TRBJ2-1 | NA | TRBV3-1 | NA | TGTGCCAGCAGCCCCGTTTGGGGGGAAGTCGGGATAGGTGAGCAGTTCTTC | CASSPVWGEVGIGEQFF
14 | TRBJ2-1 | NA | TRBV12-3/TRBV12-4 | NA | TGTGCCAGCAGTTTGGGGCAGGGGTTGCATGAGCAGTTCTTC | CASSLGQGLHEQFF
15 | TRBJ2-7 | NA | TRBV6-1 | TRBD2 | TGTGCCAGCAGTAATCCGGGGGAGGGCTCCTACGAGCAGTACTTC | CASSNPGEGSYEQYF
14 | TRBJ2-5 | few | TRBV7-2 | TRBD1 | TGTGCCAGCAGAAGACAGGGGGCGTGGGAGACCCAGTACTTC | CASRRQGAWETQYF
11 | TRBJ2-3 | many | TRBV12-3/TRBV12-4 | TRBD2 | TGTGCCAGCAGCGGAAGACTAGCGGGAAATTTT | CASSGRLAGNF
17 | TRBJ2-3 | NA | TRBV11-2 | NA | TGTGCCAGCAGCTTAAGGGCAGGGATTTCGGCCACAGATACGCAGTATTTT | CASSLRAGISATDTQYF
15 | TRBJ2-7 | few | TRBV7-9 | NA | TGTGCCAGCAGCTTAGCGGGGACGGTCTCCTACGAGCAGTACTTC | CASSLAGTVSYEQYF
12 | TRBJ1-2 | few | TRBV6-5 | NA | TGTGCCAGCTGTCAGGGCAGAGGAGGCTACACCTTC | CASCQGRGGYTF
14 | TRBJ1-5 | NA | TRBV12-3/TRBV12-4 | TRBD1 | TGTGCCAGCAGGGGACAGGGTTTCAATCAGCCCCAGCATTTT | CASRGQGFNQPQHF
14 | TRBJ2-5 | many | TRBV2 | NA | TGTGCCAGCGGATTAGCGGTCGGGCGAGAGACCCAGTACTTC | CASGLAVGRETQYF
15 | TRBJ2-5 | many | TRBV4-3 | TRBD2 | TGCGCCAGCAGCCTTCTAGCGGGAGCACAAGAGACCCAGTACTTC | CASSLLAGAQETQYF
12 | TRBJ1-1 | few | TRBV2 | NA | TGTGCCAGCAGTGAATCCGGGACTGAAGCTTTCTTT | CASSESGTEAFF
15 | TRBJ1-5 | many | TRBV28 | TRBD1 | TGTGCCAGCAGTTCACAGGGGCGAGGCAATCAGCCCCAGCATTTT | CASSSQGRGNQPQHF
13 | TRBJ1-1 | few | TRBV3-1 | NA | TGTGCCAGCAGCCCACCCGGACAGATTGAAGCTTTCTTT | CASSPPGQIEAFF
14 | TRBJ2-7 | few | TRBV28 | NA | TGTGCCAGCAGTTTCCCGGGGGTCCCCTACGAGCAGTACTTC | CASSFPGVPYEQYF
17 | TRBJ2-6 | once | TRBV7-2 | NA | TGTGCCAGCAGCCAACCTCCCGGGTTCCCTGGGGCCAACGTCCTGACTTTC | CASSQPPGFPGANVLTF
18 | TRBJ2-2 | few | TRBV5-1 | NA | TGCGCCAGCAGCTTGGACCGTCCAGGGACCCAGTTGGGCGGGGAGCTGTTTTTT | CASSLDRPGTQLGGELFF
15 | TRBJ1-1 | few | TRBV3-1 | TRBD1 | TGTGCCAGCAGCCTTGGACAGGGACAGAACACTGAAGCTTTCTTT | CASSLGQGQNTEAFF
15 | TRBJ2-3 | NA | TRBV7-7 | NA | TGTGCTAGCAGCTTCTCTGGGGGACCCACAGATACGCAGTATTTT | CASSFSGGPTDTQYF
14 | TRBJ2-5 | few | TRBV28 | NA | TGTGCCAGCATGGGACCGGGGGCTGGAGAGACCCAGTACTTC | CASMGPGAGETQYF
14 | TRBJ2-7 | few | TRBV6-1 | TRBD1 | TGTGCCAGCACCTCGACAGGGAAATCTGACGAGCAGTACTTC | CASTSTGKSDEQYF
11 | TRBJ2-5 | NA | TRBV18 | NA | TGTGCCAGCTCACCAGACGAGACCCAGTACTTC | CASSPDETQYF
15 | TRBJ2-3 | many | TRBV10-3 | NA | TGTGCCATCAGTGAGGCAATCCCTAGCACAGATACGCAGTATTTT | CAISEAIPSTDTQYF
13 | TRBJ1-1 | many | TRBV28 | NA | TGTGCCAGCAGACCAGCGATTAACACTGAAGCTTTCTTT | CASRPAINTEAFF
15 | TRBJ1-5 | many | TRBV20-1 | TRBD1 | TGCAGTGCTCGATTTCAGGGGGCTGGCAATCAGCCCCAGCATTTT | CSARFQGAGNQPQHF
17 | TRBJ2-3 | many | TRBV12-3/TRBV12-4 | NA | TGTGCCAGCAGTTTACGGGCTAGGAGGGATCGCACAGATACGCAGTATTTT | CASSLRARRDRTDTQYF
18 | TRBJ2-2 | NA | TRBV4-1 | NA | TGCGCCAGCAGCCAAGCGGTACGGAGCGTGGGTAACACCGGGGAGCTGTTTTTT | CASSQAVRSVGNTGELFF
13 | TRBJ2-7 | NA | TRBV25-1 | NA | TGTGCCAGCAGTGCCCTGGGAGTGTACGAGCAGTACTTC | CASSALGVYEQYF
15 | TRBJ1-2 | NA | TRBV19 | NA | TGTGCCAGTAGGACCTCCCCGGTGGCAGGCTATGGCTACACCTTC | CASRTSPVAGYGYTF
14 | TRBJ2-7 | NA | TRBV20-1 | TRBD2 | TGCAGTGCTGATAGCGGGGGACGGGGGGGAGAGCAGTACTTC | CSADSGGRGGEQYF
14 | TRBJ2-5 | few | TRBV7-2 | NA | TGTGCCAGCAGCTTAGCGTCAGGGTCCAAGACCCAGTACTTC | CASSLASGSKTQYF
17 | TRBJ2-1 | few | TRBV7-2 | TRBD1 | TGTGCCAGCACACTATCACAGGGGGCTCTTATCTACAATGAGCAGTTCTTC | CASTLSQGALIYNEQFF
15 | TRBJ1-5 | NA | TRBV5-1 | TRBD1 | TGCGCCAGCAGCTTGGAGGGGGCCCTCAATCAGCCCCAGCATTTT | CASSLEGALNQPQHF
12 | TRBJ2-4 | many | TRBV2 | NA | TGTGCCAGCCGTTTAGCCAAAAACATTCAGTACTTC | CASRLAKNIQYF
16 | TRBJ2-3 | few | TRBV27 | TRBD2 | TGTGCCAGCAGTGCCCGACTAGCGGCCCGAGCAGATACGCAGTATTTT | CASSARLAARADTQYF
14 | TRBJ2-5 | few | TRBV20-1 | TRBD2 | TGCAGTGCCATCATAGCGGGAGGACTGGAGACCCAGTACTTC | CSAIIAGGLETQYF
19 | TRBJ2-6 | NA | TRBV5-4 | TRBD2 | TGTGCCAGCAGCTTCATTGGACTAGCGGAAGAATCTGGGGCCAACGTCCTGACTTTC | CASSFIGLAEESGANVLTF
14 | TRBJ1-1 | few | TRBV11-3 | NA | TGTGCCAGCAGCTTAAGCCCGACGAACACTGAAGCTTTCTTT | CASSLSPTNTEAFF
14 | TRBJ2-1 | few | TRBV12-3/TRBV12-4 | TRBD2 | TGTGCCAGCAGGGGGGTAGCGGGTCAGAGTGAGCAGTTCTTC | CASRGVAGQSEQFF
15 | TRBJ2-2 | few | TRBV7-2 | TRBD1 | TGTGCCAGCAGCTTAGCAGGACAGGACACCGGGGAGCTGTTTTTT | CASSLAGQDTGELFF
14 | TRBJ2-7 | many | TRBV10-3 | TRBD1 | TGTGCCATCACAAGGGACAGGGGGGACTACGAGCAGTACTTC | CAITRDRGDYEQYF
11 | TRBJ2-3 | few | TRBV20-1 | NA | TGCAGTGCTAGAGACGGAGATACGCAGTATTTT | CSARDGDTQYF
14 | TRBJ2-7 | few | TRBV6-1 | NA | TGTGCCAGCAGTCCTGGGGGACATCCCTACGAGCAGTACTTC | CASSPGGHPYEQYF
12 | TRBJ1-1 | many | TRBV12-3/TRBV12-4 | NA | TGTGCCAGCAGTTTAAGGGCGCTCGGTGCTTTCTTT | CASSLRALGAFF
14 | TRBJ2-7 | NA | TRBV27 | TRBD2 | TGTGCCAGCAGTTTTAGCGGGGGGTCGGGGGAGCAGTACTTC | CASSFSGGSGEQYF
13 | TRBJ2-7 | many | TRBV10-3 | NA | TGTGCCATCAAGTCAGCGGATTCCTACGAGCAGTACTTC | CAIKSADSYEQYF
14 | TRBJ2-7 | NA | TRBV29-1 | TRBD1 | TGCAGCGTAAAAGACAGGGTTTCTTCCTACGAGCAGTACTTC | CSVKDRVSSYEQYF
12 | TRBJ2-1 | few | TRBV24-1 | NA | TGTGCCACCAGTGATTCGGGACTTGAGCAGTTCTTC | CATSDSGLEQFF
17 | TRBJ2-1 | NA | TRBV7-2 | TRBD2 | TGTGCCAGCAGCGCACGACTAGCGGGAGGGTTCTACAATGAGCAGTTCTTC | CASSARLAGGFYNEQFF
14 | TRBJ2-7 | few | TRBV28 | TRBD1 | TGTGCCAGCAGTGGGACAGTGGACCTCTACGAGCAGTACTTC | CASSGTVDLYEQYF
11 | TRBJ2-2 | NA | TRBV24-1 | NA | TGTGCCACCAGTGATTTCGGGGAGCTGTTTTTT | CATSDFGELFF
15 | TRBJ2-1 | few | TRBV4-3 | TRBD2 | TGCGCCAGCAGCCAAGATTTCCTAGCGGGAGCTGAGCAGTTCTTC | CASSQDFLAGAEQFF
16 | TRBJ1-5 | few | TRBV28 | TRBD1 | TGTGCCAGCAGTTTAACGGGACAGGCCAGCAATCAGCCCCAGCATTTT | CASSLTGQASNQPQHF
16 | TRBJ1-1 | NA | TRBV9 | NA | TGTGCCAGCAGCGTAGAGTCCGGATTAGTGAACACTGAAGCTTTCTTT | CASSVESGLVNTEAFF
14 | TRBJ2-7 | NA | TRBV18 | NA | TGTGCCAGCTCACGGGTATTAGGGGACTACGAGCAGTACTTC | CASSRVLGDYEQYF
15 | TRBJ2-2 | many | TRBV5-1 | NA | TGCGCCAGCAGCTTGGAGCAGGGAAACACCGGGGAGCTGTTTTTT | CASSLEQGNTGELFF
15 | TRBJ1-5 | many | TRBV30 | TRBD1 | TGTGCCTGGTCAAAGGACAGGGGTAGCAATCAGCCCCAGCATTTT | CAWSKDRGSNQPQHF